Described below is a single T cell receptor (beta chain) sequence and its context. The antigen is unknown. The sample belongs to a study of beta chain features in type 1 diabetes. The study, taken as a whole, reports: Moderately but significantly shorter TCRB CDR3s were found in Type 1 diabetes patients in all four CD4+ subsets.

The CDR3 runs 13 residues. V gave up 2 bases and J gave up 7 bases, with 12 bases separating them. Germline CDR1 and CDR2: SNHLY and FYNNEI. Expressed TCRB transcripts were sequenced because the isolated RNA had all been reverse transcribed beforehand. TCRdb keeps only in-frame clones here, not all; method: immunoSEQ multiplex PCR. The sample includes a few hundred thousand clones, around 30% of them seen just once. The rearrangement joins TRBV2 to TRBJ2-7; maybe TRBD1 (6 bases). The specimen sequenced was naive CD4+ T cells from blood. The clonotype originates from a man aged 18 to 30 in good health. For the CDR3, the DNA is TGTGCCAGCAGTGAACAGGGGCACGGGGAGCAGTACTTC. Encoded protein: CASSEQGHGEQYF.